The clone carrying this T cell receptor beta chain was observed a handful of times. Its matching antigen is unknown. The CDR3 covers 15 residues. Germline-derived CDR1 and CDR2 are SEHNR and FQNEAQ (reference sequence). V lost 5 bases and J 4 bases, leaving 17 bases between the germline ends. The data were taken from a study of CD8 T cells in ankylosing spondylitis. Study-level results: Several of the motif variants were reported before in synovial fluid and blood from reactive arthritis. The authors reported significant enrichment of disease-linked clones in matched ankylosing spondylitis synovial fluid.

As the method for making TCR beta libraries, quantitative 5'-RACE with molecular barcodes was used. A single record per CDR3 protein comes from TCRdb applying MiXCR to the 5' RACE reads. The data hold around 250,000 distinct CDR3 sequences, with about 11% observed a single time. The genes are TRBV7-9 and TRBJ2-5; TRBD1 is a possible D gene (6 bases). The sequencing input was blood, either unsorted or a sorted T cell fraction (not recorded which). This TCR derives from a male donor with ankylosing spondylitis or in good health (not recorded which). The CDR3 bases are TGTGCCAGCAGCCTGAGTATGATGGGGGCAGAGACCCAGTACTTC. Protein product: CASSLSMMGAETQYF.